The 5 T cell receptor beta chains listed next were all sequenced from one sample in a study of radiotherapy plus CTLA-4 blockade in lung cancer. TCRdb's table, derived via immunoSEQ multiplex PCR, lists solely in-frame clones and lacks some. The sample includes 70,000 to 95,000 clones, around 86% of them seen just once. Specimen: peripheral blood, collected from a patient treated with radiotherapy plus ipilimumab. All receptors derive from a human donor with non-small cell lung cancer that progressed on radiotherapy plus ipilimumab.

The chain uses TRBV18 and TRBJ2-4; 9 bases agree with TRBD2. The CDR3 sequence is 17 residues long. Trimming removed 0 bases from V and 3 bases from J; junction bases left unmatched: 6. Per germline, CDR1 KGHSH and CDR2 LQKENI. CDR3 in amino acids: CASSPPNSGSGKNIQYF. In nucleotides, the CDR3 is TGTGCCAGCTCACCACCAAATAGCGGGAGTGGCAAAAACATTCAGTACTTC.

The chain couples TRBV7-3 to TRBJ2-7, with D perhaps TRBD1 (6 bases). V lost 5 bases, J lost 0 bases, and 11 bases lay in between. From germline, CDR1 is SGHTA and CDR2 FQGTGA. This CDR3 comprises 14 residues. The CDR3 DNA reads as TGTGCCAGCAGCCCGACAGGATCCTCCTACGAGCAGTACTTC. Translation: CASSPTGSSYEQYF.

This rearrangement joins TRBV27 to TRBJ2-7; D is perhaps TRBD1 (6 bases). Germline CDR1 MNHEY, CDR2 SMNVEV (reference sequence). V was cut by 2 bases and J by 6 bases, with 8 bases left in between. The CDR3 runs to 12 residues. The CDR3 region has the DNA TGTGCCAGCAGTTTACCAGGGGCCGAGCAGTACTTC. Protein product: CASSLPGAEQYF.

This clone was found once. The chain links TRBV7-2 to TRBJ1-1; maybe TRBD1 (5 bases). The CDR3 is 14 amino acids. Germline V gene data show CDR1 as SGHTA and CDR2 as FQGNSA. The V gene lost 5 bases and the J gene lost 6 bases, with 16 bases spanning the gap. CDR3 DNA sequence: TGTGCCAGCAGCCCCCTAGCGGGGCGGGCTGAAGCTTTCTTT. Its translation is CASSPLAGRAEAFF.

V usage is TRBV19 and J usage is TRBJ2-1, with TRBD2 matching 10 bases. Germline V lookup: CDR1 LNHDA, CDR2 SQIVND (reference sequence). The length of the CDR3 is 14 residues. V lost 8 bases and J lost 9; bases outside the gene matches: 10. Here the CDR3 DNA reads TGTGCCAGTCGAAAAGCGGGAGGGTTTTTTGAGCAGTTCTTC. This gives the protein CASRKAGGFFEQFF.